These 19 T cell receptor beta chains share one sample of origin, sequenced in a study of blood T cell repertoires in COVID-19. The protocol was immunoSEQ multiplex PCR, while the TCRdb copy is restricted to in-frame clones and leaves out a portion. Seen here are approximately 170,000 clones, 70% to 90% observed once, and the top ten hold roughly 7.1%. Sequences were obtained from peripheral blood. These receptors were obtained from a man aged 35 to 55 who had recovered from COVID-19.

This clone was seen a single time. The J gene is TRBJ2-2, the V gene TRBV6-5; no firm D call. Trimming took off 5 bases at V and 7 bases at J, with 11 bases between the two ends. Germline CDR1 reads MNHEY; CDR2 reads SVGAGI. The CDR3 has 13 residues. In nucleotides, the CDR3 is TGTGCCAGCAGTAAACCCCCAGTCGGGGAGCTGTTTTTT. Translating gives CASSKPPVGELFF.

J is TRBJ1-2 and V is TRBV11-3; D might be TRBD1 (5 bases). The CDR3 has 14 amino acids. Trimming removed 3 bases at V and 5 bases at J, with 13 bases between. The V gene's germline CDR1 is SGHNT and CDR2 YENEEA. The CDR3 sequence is CASSLTRGSYGYTF. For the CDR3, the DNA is TGTGCCAGCAGCTTGACAAGGGGATCGTATGGCTACACCTTC.

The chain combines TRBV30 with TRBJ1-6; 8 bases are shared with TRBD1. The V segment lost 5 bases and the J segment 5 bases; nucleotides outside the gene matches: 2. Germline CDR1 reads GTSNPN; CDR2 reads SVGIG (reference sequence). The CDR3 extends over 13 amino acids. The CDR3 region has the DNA TGTGCCTGGGGACAGGGAAATAATTCACCCCTCCACTTT. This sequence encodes CAWGQGNNSPLHF.

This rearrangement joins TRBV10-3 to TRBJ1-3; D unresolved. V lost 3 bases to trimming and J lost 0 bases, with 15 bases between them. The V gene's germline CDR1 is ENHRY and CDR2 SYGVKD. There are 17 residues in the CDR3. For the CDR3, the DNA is TGTGCCATCAGTGATACTCAGGCCTTACTCTCTGGAAACACCATATATTTT. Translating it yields CAISDTQALLSGNTIYF.

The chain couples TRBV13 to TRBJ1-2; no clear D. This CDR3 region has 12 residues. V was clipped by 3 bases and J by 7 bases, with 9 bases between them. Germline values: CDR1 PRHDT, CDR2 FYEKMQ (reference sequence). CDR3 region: CASSFPDRGYTF. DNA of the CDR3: TGTGCCAGCAGCTTCCCAGATCGTGGCTACACCTTC.

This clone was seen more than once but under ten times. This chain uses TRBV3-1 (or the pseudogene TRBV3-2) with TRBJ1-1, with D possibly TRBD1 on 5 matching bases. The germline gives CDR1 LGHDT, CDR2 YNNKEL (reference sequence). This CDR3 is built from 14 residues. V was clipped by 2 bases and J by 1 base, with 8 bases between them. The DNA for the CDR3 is TGTGCCAGCAGCCAACAAGACAGGAACACTGAAGCTTTCTTT. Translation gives CASSQQDRNTEAFF.

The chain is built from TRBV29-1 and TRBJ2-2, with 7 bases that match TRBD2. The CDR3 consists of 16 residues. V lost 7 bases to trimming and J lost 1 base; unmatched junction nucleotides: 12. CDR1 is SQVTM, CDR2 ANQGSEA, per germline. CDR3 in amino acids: CSAKTGTIQNTGELFF. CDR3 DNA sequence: TGCAGCGCTAAAACCGGGACTATCCAGAACACCGGGGAGCTGTTTTTT.

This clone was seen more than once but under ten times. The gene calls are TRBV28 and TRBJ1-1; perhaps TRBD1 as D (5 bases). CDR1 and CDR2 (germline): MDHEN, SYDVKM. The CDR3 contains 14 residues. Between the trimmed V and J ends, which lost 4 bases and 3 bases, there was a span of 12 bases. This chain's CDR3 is CASSSLDTYTEAFF. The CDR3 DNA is TGTGCCAGCAGTTCGTTGGACACTTACACTGAAGCTTTCTTT.

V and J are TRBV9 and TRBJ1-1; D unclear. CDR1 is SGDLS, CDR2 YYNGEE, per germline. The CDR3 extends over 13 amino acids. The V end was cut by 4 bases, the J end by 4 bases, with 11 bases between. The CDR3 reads CASSYGDATEAFF. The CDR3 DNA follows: TGTGCCAGCAGCTACGGGGATGCCACTGAAGCTTTCTTT.

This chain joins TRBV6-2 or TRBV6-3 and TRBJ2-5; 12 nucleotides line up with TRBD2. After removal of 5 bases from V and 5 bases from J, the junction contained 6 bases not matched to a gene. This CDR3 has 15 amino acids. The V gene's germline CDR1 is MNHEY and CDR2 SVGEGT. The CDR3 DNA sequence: TGTGCCAGCAGTAGACTAGCGGGAGTAGGGGAGACCCAGTACTTC. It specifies CASSRLAGVGETQYF.

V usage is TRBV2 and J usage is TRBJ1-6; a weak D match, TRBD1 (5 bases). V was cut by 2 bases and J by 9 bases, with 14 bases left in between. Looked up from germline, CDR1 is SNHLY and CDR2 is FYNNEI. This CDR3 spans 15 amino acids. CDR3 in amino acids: CASSERATVGSPLHF. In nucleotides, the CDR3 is TGTGCCAGCAGTGAACGGGCGACAGTGGGTTCACCCCTCCACTTT.

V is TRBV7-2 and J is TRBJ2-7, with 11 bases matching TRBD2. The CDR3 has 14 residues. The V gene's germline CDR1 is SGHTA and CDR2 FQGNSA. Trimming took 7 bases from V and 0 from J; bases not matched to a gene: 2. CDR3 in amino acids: CASNLAGGSYEQYF. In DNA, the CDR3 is TGTGCCAGCAATCTAGCGGGAGGCTCCTACGAGCAGTACTTC.

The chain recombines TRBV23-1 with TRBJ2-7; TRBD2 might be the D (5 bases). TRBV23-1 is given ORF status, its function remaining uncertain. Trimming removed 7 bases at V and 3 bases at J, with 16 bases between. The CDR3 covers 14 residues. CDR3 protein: CASNPSEEDYEQYF. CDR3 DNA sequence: TGCGCCAGCAATCCTTCGGAGGAGGACTACGAGCAGTACTTC.

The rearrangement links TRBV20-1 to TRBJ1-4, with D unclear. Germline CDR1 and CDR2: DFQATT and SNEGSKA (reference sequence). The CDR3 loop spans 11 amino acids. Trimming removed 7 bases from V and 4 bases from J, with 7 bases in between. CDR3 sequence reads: CSVRGNEKLFF. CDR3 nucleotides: TGCAGTGTCCGGGGTAATGAAAAACTGTTTTTT.

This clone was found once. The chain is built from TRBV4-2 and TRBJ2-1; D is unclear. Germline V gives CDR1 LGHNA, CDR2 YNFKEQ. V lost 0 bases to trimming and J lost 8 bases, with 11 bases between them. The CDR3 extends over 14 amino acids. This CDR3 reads CASSQDPLEDEQFF. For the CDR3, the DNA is TGTGCCAGCAGCCAAGATCCACTCGAGGATGAGCAGTTCTTC.

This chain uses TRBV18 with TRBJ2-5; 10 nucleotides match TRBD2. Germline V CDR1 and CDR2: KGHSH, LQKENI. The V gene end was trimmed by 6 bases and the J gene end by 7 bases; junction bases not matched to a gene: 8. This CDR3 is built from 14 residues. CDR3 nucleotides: TGTGCCAGCTCGGATACTAGCGGGATGGGGACCCAGTACTTC. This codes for CASSDTSGMGTQYF. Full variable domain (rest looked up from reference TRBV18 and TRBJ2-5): NAGVMQNPRHLVRRRGQEARLRCSPMKGHSHVYWYRQLPEEGLKFMVYLQKENIIDESGMPKERFSAEFPKEGPSILRIQQVVRGDSAAYFCASSDTSGMGTQYFGPGTRLLVL.

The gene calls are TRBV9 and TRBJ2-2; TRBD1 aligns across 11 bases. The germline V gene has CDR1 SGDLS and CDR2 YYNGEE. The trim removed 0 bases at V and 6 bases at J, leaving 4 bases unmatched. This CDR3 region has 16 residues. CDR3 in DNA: TGTGCCAGCAGCGTAGGGGCGGGACAGGGGGCCGGGGAGCTGTTTTTT. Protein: CASSVGAGQGAGELFF.

CDR3 coding DNA: TGTGCCTGGAATGCCGGGACAGGGACCGAAAAACTGTTTTTT. This encodes CAWNAGTGTEKLFF. The chain uses TRBV30 and TRBJ1-4, with 9 positions matching TRBD1. CDR1 GTSNPN and CDR2 SVGIG come from the germline V gene (reference sequence). This CDR3 has 14 amino acids. The V and J ends lost 4 bases and 8 bases, in that order; junction bases with no gene match: 8. Based on the CDR3 plus reference TRBV30 and TRBJ1-4, the full variable domain is SQTIHQWPATLVQPVGSPLSLECTVEGTSNPNLYWYRQAAGRGLQLLFYSVGIGQISSEVPQNLSASRPQDRQFILSSKKLLLSDSGFYLCAWNAGTGTEKLFFGSGTQLSVL.

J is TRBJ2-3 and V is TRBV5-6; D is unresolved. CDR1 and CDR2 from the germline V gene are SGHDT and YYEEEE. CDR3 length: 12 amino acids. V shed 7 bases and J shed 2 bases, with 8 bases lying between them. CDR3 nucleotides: TGTGCCAGCTCCTTTTACACAGATACGCAGTATTTT. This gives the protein CASSFYTDTQYF.